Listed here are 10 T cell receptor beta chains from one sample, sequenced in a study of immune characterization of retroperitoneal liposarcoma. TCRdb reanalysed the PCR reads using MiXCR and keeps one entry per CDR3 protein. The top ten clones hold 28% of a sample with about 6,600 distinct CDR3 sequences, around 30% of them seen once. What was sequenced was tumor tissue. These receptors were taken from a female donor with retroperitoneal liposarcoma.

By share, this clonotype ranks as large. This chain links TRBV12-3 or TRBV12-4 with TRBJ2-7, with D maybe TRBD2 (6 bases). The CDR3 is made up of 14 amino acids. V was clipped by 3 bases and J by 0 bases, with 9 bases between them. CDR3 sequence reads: CASSFGTGSYEQYF. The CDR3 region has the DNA TGTGCCAGCAGTTTCGGGACTGGCTCCTACGAGCAGTACTTC.

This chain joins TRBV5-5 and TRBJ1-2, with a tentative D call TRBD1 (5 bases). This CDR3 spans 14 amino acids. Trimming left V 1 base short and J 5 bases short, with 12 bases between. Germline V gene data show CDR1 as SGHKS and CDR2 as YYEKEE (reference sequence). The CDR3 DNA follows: TGTGCCAGCAGCTTGTCTCCCACAGGATATGGCTACACCTTC. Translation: CASSLSPTGYGYTF.

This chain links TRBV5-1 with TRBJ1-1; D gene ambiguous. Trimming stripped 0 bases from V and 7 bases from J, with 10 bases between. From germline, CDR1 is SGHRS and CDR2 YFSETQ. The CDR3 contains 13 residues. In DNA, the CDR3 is TGCGCCAGCAGCTTGGATTTTAGAGGTGAAGCTTTCTTT. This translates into CASSLDFRGEAFF.

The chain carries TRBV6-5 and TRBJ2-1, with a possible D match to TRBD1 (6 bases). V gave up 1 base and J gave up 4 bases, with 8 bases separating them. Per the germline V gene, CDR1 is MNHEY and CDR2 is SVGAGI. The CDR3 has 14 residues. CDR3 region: CASSYFRGYNEQFF. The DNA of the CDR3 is TGTGCCAGCAGTTACTTCAGGGGTTACAATGAGCAGTTCTTC.

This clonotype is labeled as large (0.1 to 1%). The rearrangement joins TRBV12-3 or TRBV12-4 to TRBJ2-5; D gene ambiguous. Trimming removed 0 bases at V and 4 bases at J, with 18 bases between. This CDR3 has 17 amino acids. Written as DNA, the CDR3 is TGTGCCAGCAGTTTAGCGCTGGGTTACGGGCGTCGAGAGACCCAGTACTTC. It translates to CASSLALGYGRRETQYF.

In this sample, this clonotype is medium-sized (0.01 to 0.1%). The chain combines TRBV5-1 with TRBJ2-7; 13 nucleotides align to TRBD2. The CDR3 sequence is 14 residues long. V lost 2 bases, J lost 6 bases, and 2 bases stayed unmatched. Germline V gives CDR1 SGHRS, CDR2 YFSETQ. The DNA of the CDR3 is TGCGCCAGCAGCTTTCGACTAGCGGGAGGCGAGCAGTACTTC. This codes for CASSFRLAGGEQYF.

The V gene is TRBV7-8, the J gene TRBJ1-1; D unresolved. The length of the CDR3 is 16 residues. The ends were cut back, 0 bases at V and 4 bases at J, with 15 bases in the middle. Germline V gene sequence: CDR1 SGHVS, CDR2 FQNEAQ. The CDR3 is CASSLARRNRGTEAFF. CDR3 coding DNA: TGTGCCAGCAGCTTAGCGCGAAGGAATCGGGGCACTGAAGCTTTCTTT.

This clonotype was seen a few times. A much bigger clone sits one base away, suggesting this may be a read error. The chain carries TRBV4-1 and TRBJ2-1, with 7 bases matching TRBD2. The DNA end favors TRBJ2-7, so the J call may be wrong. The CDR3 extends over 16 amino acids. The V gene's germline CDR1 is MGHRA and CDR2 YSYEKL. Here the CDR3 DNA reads TGCGCCAGCAGCCATCTCTTTGGGGAGGGATACAATGAGCAGTACTTC. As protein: CASSHLFGEGYNEQYF.

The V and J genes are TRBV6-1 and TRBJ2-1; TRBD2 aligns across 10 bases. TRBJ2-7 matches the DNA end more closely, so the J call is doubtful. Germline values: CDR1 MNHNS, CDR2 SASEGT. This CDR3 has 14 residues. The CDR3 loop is CASHRAGGIYEQYF. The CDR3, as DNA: TGTGCCAGCCATCGAGCGGGGGGGATCTACGAGCAGTACTTC.

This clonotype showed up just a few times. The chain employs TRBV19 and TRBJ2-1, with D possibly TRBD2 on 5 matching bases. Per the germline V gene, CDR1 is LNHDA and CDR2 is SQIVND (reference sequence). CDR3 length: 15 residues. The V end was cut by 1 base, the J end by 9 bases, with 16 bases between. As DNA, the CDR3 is TGTGCCAGTAGTATAGTCGGCGGCGTTGGAGGTGAGCAGTTCTTC. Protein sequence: CASSIVGGVGGEQFF.